A single sample gave rise to the 29 T cell receptor beta chains below, sequenced in a study of Graves' ophthalmopathy and Graves' hyperthyroidism (dated by TCRdb to 2017 to 2018). Sequencing took place on an Illumina HiSeq 2000. TCR beta CDR3 regions were amplified from RNA transcripts for repertoire sequencing. The first round of RT-PCR was done with HTBI primers and the Qiagen OneStep RT-PCR kit, and was followed by a second round of multiplex PCR, then size selection and purification. TCRdb trimmed public reads at Q25 via fastp, called clones via MiXCR and kept in-frame beta chains. Rows matching on CDR3 protein sequence are summarized as one entry with the most common DNA and genes. This sample holds around 600,000 distinct CDR3 sequences; about two fifths were observed only once. The ten largest clones add up to over 2.5% of the sample. What was sequenced was peripheral blood. The receptors stem from an adult man with Graves' ophthalmopathy.

The rearrangement joins TRBV7-3 to TRBJ1-2; 7 bases line up with TRBD1. The CDR3 contains 16 residues. Trimming at V came to 5 bases and at J to 7 bases, leaving 16 bases not matched to a gene. Per the germline V gene, CDR1 is SGHTA and CDR2 is FQGTGA. The CDR3 nucleotides are TGTGCCAGCAGCCAAGCCTTGCCAGGGGGGGAAGGTGGCTACACCTTC. It translates to CASSQALPGGEGGYTF.

In regard to this clonotype: Given a much more abundant clone one base away, this may be a read error. The rearrangement uses TRBV20-1 and TRBJ1-4, with D possibly TRBD1 on 5 matching bases. Trimming pared 7 bases from V and 6 bases from J, leaving 21 bases between. This CDR3 has 15 residues. Germline loops: CDR1 DFQATT, CDR2 SNEGSKA (reference sequence). The CDR3 sequence is CSVSETPGAHEKLFF. The CDR3 DNA sequence: TGCAGTGTTAGCGAAACGCCTGGGGCACATGAAAAACTGTTTTTT.

There are many counts of this clonotype. The rearrangement joins TRBV7-9 to TRBJ1-2; D uncertain. Germline CDR1 and CDR2: SEHNR and FQNEAQ (reference sequence). This CDR3 has 15 residues. V dropped 6 bases and J dropped 4 bases, with 18 bases sitting between them. The CDR3 loop reads CASSSVSTGSYGYTF. The CDR3 nucleotides read TGTGCCAGCAGTAGTGTATCAACCGGTTCCTATGGCTACACCTTC.

The gene calls are TRBV7-6 and TRBJ2-5; D may be TRBD2 (7 bases). V shed 5 bases and J shed 0 bases, with 16 bases lying between them. Germline V CDR1 and CDR2: SGHVS, FNYEAQ. The CDR3 is 16 amino acids. The CDR3 reads CASSPRGGGYQETQYF. DNA of the CDR3: TGTGCCAGCAGCCCCAGGGGAGGGGGTTACCAAGAGACCCAGTACTTC.

This clonotype has ten or more counts. CDR3 sequence (DNA): TGTGCCAGCAGCTTCGGACCCGAGCAGTACTTC. The encoded protein is CASSFGPEQYF. This sequence joins TRBV3-1 and TRBJ2-7, with D uncertain. CDR1 is LGHDT and CDR2 is YNNKEL in the germline V gene (reference sequence). The CDR3 has 11 residues. V lost 5 bases to trimming and J lost 6 bases, with 8 bases between them.

The rearrangement joins TRBV6-1 to TRBJ2-7; D is undetermined. Deletions cut 3 bases from V and 9 bases from J, with 18 bases between. Looked up from germline, CDR1 is MNHNS and CDR2 is SASEGT. This CDR3 is 14 amino acids long. DNA for the CDR3: TGTGCCAGCAGTGAGGGTCCAAACTACGTCTTGCAGTACTTC. As protein: CASSEGPNYVLQYF.

This clonotype was counted at least ten times. The chain couples TRBV10-2 to TRBJ1-6, with 8 bases lining up with TRBD1. Per the germline V gene, CDR1 is WSHSY and CDR2 is SAAADI. The CDR3 is made up of 19 amino acids. The V segment lost 6 bases and the J segment 1 base; nucleotides outside the gene matches: 14. CDR3 in amino acids: CASSPVGDRGRSYNSPLHF. DNA of the CDR3: TGCGCCAGCAGCCCCGTTGGCGACAGGGGAAGATCCTATAATTCACCCCTCCACTTT.

This clonotype was observed at least ten times. The chain carries TRBV7-9 and TRBJ1-4; maybe TRBD1 (6 bases). This CDR3 spans 14 amino acids. CDR1 and CDR2 from the germline V gene are SEHNR and FQNEAQ (reference sequence). The V end was cut by 5 bases, the J end by 2 bases, with 9 bases between. This CDR3 is CASSTQGTNEKLFF. The CDR3 nucleotides are TGTGCCAGCAGCACCCAGGGGACTAATGAAAAACTGTTTTTT.

Many counts were recorded for this clonotype. The chain is built from TRBV7-8 and TRBJ2-7; 7 nucleotides line up with TRBD1. Trimming removed 7 bases from V and 6 bases from J; junction bases left unmatched: 9. Germline V gene sequence: CDR1 SGHVS, CDR2 FQNEAQ. The CDR3 has 13 amino acids. CDR3 coding DNA: TGTGCCAGCACCCCCAGAGGGGGCGCCGAGCAGTACTTC. Its translation is CASTPRGGAEQYF.

In its sample, this clonotype was seen a few times. CDR3: CASSLNRRDRGNYGYTF. The CDR3 DNA reads as TGTGCCAGCAGTTTAAATCGCCGGGACAGGGGGAACTATGGCTACACCTTC. The chain carries TRBV12-3 or TRBV12-4 and TRBJ1-2; 11 bases agree with TRBD1. CDR3 size: 17 residues. With 2 bases clipped from V and 2 bases from J, the junction kept 7 bases outside the gene matches.

This clonotype was recorded at least ten times. The rearrangement links TRBV7-8 to TRBJ1-5; 11 bases are shared with TRBD1. Germline CDR1 reads SGHVS; CDR2 reads FQNEAQ. Trimming took 3 bases from V and 2 from J; bases not matched to a gene: 6. This CDR3 has 17 residues. The CDR3 nucleotides read TGTGCCAGCAGCTTCCGGGACAGGGGGGATGGCAATCAGCCCCAGCATTTT. This translates into CASSFRDRGDGNQPQHF.

This clonotype was counted at least ten times. The chain is built from TRBV20-1 and TRBJ2-7; D is unresolved. Per germline, CDR1 DFQATT and CDR2 SNEGSKA (reference sequence). The V end lost 3 bases, the J end lost 4 bases, and 10 bases lay between the germline ends. This CDR3 has 12 amino acids. CDR3 residues: CSARAGPYEQYF. The CDR3, as DNA: TGCAGTGCTAGGGCCGGGCCGTACGAGCAGTACTTC.

The gene calls are TRBV29-1 and TRBJ1-5, with D tentatively TRBD1 (6 bases). With 8 bases removed from V and 2 bases from J, the gap between germline ends came to 10 bases. The CDR3 runs to 12 residues. From germline, CDR1 is SQVTM and CDR2 ANQGSEA. Here the CDR3 reads CSLGGGNQPQHF. Written as DNA, the CDR3 is TGCAGCTTAGGGGGGGGCAATCAGCCCCAGCATTTT.

This sequence joins TRBV12-3 or TRBV12-4 and TRBJ2-5; 11 bases are shared with TRBD2. The CDR3 runs 15 residues. V shed 6 bases and J 2 bases; nucleotides not matched to a gene: 5. CDR3 loop: CASRASGGSQETQYF. CDR3 bases: TGTGCCAGCAGGGCTAGCGGGGGGTCGCAAGAGACCCAGTACTTC.

This chain uses TRBV20-1 with TRBJ1-2, with D perhaps TRBD1 (5 bases). This CDR3 contains 14 residues. Germline V lookup: CDR1 DFQATT, CDR2 SNEGSKA (reference sequence). Trimming stripped 5 bases from V and 6 bases from J, with 19 bases between. CDR3 region: CSASDTLGDHGYTF. The CDR3 DNA follows: TGCAGTGCTTCCGACACCCTTGGGGACCATGGCTACACCTTC.

In its sample, this clonotype was seen many times. V gene TRBV7-2 combines with J gene TRBJ1-2; unclear D gene. There are 13 residues in the CDR3. CDR1 SGHTA and CDR2 FQGNSA come from the germline V gene. V was cut by 5 bases and J by 2 bases, with 9 bases left in between. Written as DNA, the CDR3 is TGTGCCAGCAGCGCGTCATGGAACTATGGCTACACCTTC. It encodes CASSASWNYGYTF.

V usage is TRBV5-5 and J usage is TRBJ1-4, with 9 bases fitting TRBD1. This CDR3 is built from 14 residues. Looked up from germline, CDR1 is SGHKS and CDR2 is YYEKEE (reference sequence). J gave up 6 bases and V 10 bases, and 10 bases lay outside the gene matches. CDR3 sequence: CAWSPGTGYEKLFF. The CDR3 DNA follows: TGTGCCTGGAGCCCCGGGACAGGGTATGAAAAACTGTTTTTT.

In this sample, this clonotype turned up many times. This sequence joins TRBV10-3 and TRBJ1-5; tentatively, D is TRBD1 (6 bases). Germline V gives CDR1 ENHRY, CDR2 SYGVKD. CDR3 size: 13 residues. V lost 3 bases to trimming and J lost 7 bases, with 10 bases between them. CDR3 residues: CAISEAGEQPQHF. CDR3 nucleotide sequence: TGTGCCATCAGTGAAGCAGGGGAGCAGCCCCAGCATTTT.

The table lists this clonotype with many counts. The rearrangement links TRBV19 to TRBJ1-1; D is unclear. This CDR3 contains 14 residues. Trimming stripped 4 bases from V and 3 bases from J, with 12 bases between. Germline assignment: CDR1 LNHDA and CDR2 SQIVND (reference sequence). The CDR3 DNA sequence: TGTGCCAGTAGTAAGAGAGTTGGGGACACTGAAGCTTTCTTT. Its translation: CASSKRVGDTEAFF. The whole variable domain, remainder taken from reference TRBV19 and TRBJ1-1, is DGGITQSPKYLFRKEGQNVTLSCEQNLNHDAMYWYRQDPGQGLRLIYYSQIVNDFQKGDIAEGYSVSREKKESFPLTVTSAQKNPTAFYLCASSKRVGDTEAFFGQGTRLTVV.

Worth noting for this clonotype: The junction does not match germline at one end; this may be a read error. CDR3 in amino acids: CASSQEATTSGYEQYF. The DNA for the CDR3 is TGCGCCAGCAGCCAAGAGGCCACTACTAGCGGGTACGAGCAGTACTTC. The chain joins TRBV11-2 to TRBJ2-7, with TRBD2 matching over 9 bases. This CDR3 has 16 residues. Germline V lookup: CDR1 SGHAT, CDR2 FQNNGV.

This clonotype was detected many times. The rearrangement links TRBV5-8 to TRBJ1-1, with D possibly TRBD1 on 6 matching bases. Germline V gives CDR1 SGHTS, CDR2 YDEGEE. V was trimmed by 0 bases and J by 5 bases, leaving 14 bases between them. This CDR3 has 15 residues. CDR3 loop: CASSLARGLRTEAFF. In DNA, the CDR3 is TGTGCCAGCAGCTTGGCCAGGGGATTGAGGACTGAAGCTTTCTTT.

The sample holds a few counts of this clonotype. This chain links TRBV27 with TRBJ1-5; 7 bases are a match to TRBD1. This CDR3 contains 14 residues. The germline V gene encodes CDR1 MNHEY and CDR2 SMNVEV (reference sequence). After removal of 7 bases from V and 9 bases from J, the junction contained 12 bases not matched to a gene. The CDR3 nucleotides read TGTGCCAGCAAAGGGGCAGGGGGGGTTTCGCCCCAGCATTTT. As protein: CASKGAGGVSPQHF.

The V gene is TRBV24-1, the J gene TRBJ1-2; 7 bases agree with TRBD1. The CDR3 runs 14 residues. Germline lookup yields CDR1 KGHDR and CDR2 SFDVKD. The ends lost 5 bases at V and 4 bases at J; junction bases unmatched: 6. In DNA, the CDR3 is TGTGCCACCAGTGCAGGGGGAGGAATCTATGGCTACACCTTC. Translating gives CATSAGGGIYGYTF.

V usage is TRBV10-3 and J usage is TRBJ1-5; D is undetermined. V lost 8 bases to trimming and J lost 8 bases, with 19 bases between them. In germline, CDR1 is ENHRY, CDR2 SYGVKD. The CDR3 loop spans 14 amino acids. DNA of the CDR3: TGTGCCATCGCTCACCGAGGGTACTCCGAGCCCCAGCATTTT. The encoded protein is CAIAHRGYSEPQHF.

The rearrangement links TRBV27 to TRBJ1-6; tentatively, D is TRBD1 (5 bases). The ends were cut back, 5 bases at V and 10 bases at J, with 15 bases in the middle. Per germline, CDR1 MNHEY and CDR2 SMNVEV (reference sequence). The CDR3 is 14 amino acids. In DNA, the CDR3 is TGTGCCAGCAGTGACGGTGGGGCGGGATCACCCCTCCACTTT. It specifies CASSDGGAGSPLHF.

This clonotype has a count of ten or more. The chain carries TRBV7-2 and TRBJ2-6; the D is unclear. Trimming stripped 4 bases from V and 1 base from J, with 5 bases between. The CDR3 length is 14 residues. CDR1 is SGHTA and CDR2 is FQGNSA in the germline V gene. For the CDR3, the DNA is TGTGCCAGCAGCTGGGGTTCTGGGGCCAACGTCCTGACTTTC. Protein sequence: CASSWGSGANVLTF.

This clonotype came up many times. V gene TRBV12-3 or TRBV12-4 combines with J gene TRBJ2-5, with 7 bases identical to TRBD1. The CDR3 contains 13 residues. The V segment lost 4 bases and the J segment 7 bases; nucleotides outside the gene matches: 6. The CDR3: CASSSGTVRTQYF. The CDR3 coding sequence is TGTGCCAGCAGTTCCGGGACAGTTAGGACCCAGTACTTC.

This clonotype was counted only a few times. The chain employs TRBV6-1 and TRBJ1-4; no firm D call. CDR1 and CDR2 from the germline V gene are MNHNS and SASEGT. The CDR3 length is 17 residues. Between the trimmed V and J ends, which lost 6 bases and 3 bases, there was a span of 20 bases. CDR3 in DNA: TGTGCCAGCAGCCAAGATGACCTCCGGCTGGCTAATGAAAAACTGTTTTTT. It specifies CASSQDDLRLANEKLFF.

The genes are TRBV19 and TRBJ1-1; D possibly corresponds to TRBD1 (5 bases). Germline CDR1 LNHDA, CDR2 SQIVND (reference sequence). Trimming removed 1 base at V and 0 bases at J, with 12 bases between. The CDR3 contains 16 residues. CDR3 coding DNA: TGTGCCAGTAGTATAGTAGGGAGGGGAATGAACACTGAAGCTTTCTTT. Encoded protein: CASSIVGRGMNTEAFF.